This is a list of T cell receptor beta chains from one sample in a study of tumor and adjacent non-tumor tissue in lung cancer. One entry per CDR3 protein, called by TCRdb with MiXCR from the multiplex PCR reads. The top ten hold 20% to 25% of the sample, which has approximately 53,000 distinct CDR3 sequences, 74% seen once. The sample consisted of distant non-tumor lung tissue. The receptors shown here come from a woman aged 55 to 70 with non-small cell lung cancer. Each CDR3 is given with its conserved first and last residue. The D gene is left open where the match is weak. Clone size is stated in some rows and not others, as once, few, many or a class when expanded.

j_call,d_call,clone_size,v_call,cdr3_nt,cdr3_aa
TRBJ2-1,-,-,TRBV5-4,TGTGCCAGCAGGTCTGGCCCTATGAACTCCTACAATGAGCAGTTCTTC,CASRSGPMNSYNEQFF
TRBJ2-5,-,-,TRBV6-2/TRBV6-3,TGTGCCAGCAGTTTTCTCCCCATGGAGATCCAGTACTTC,CASSFLPMEIQYF
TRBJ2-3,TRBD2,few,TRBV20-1,TGCAGTGCTTTCCCGGGGGGGCCCGGGGATCAGCCCCAGTATTTT,CSAFPGGPGDQPQYF
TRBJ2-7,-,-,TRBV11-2,TGTGCCAGGAGCGCCGACAGATACGAGAACTACTTC,CARSADRYENYF
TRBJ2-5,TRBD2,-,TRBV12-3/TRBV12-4,TGTGACAACAGTTTCTTCCTAGCGGGAGTGGAGACCAAGTACTTC,CDNSFFLAGVETKYF
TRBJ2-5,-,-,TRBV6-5,TGTGCCAGTGGGCGGGGTGGGTCACACGACCAAGAGACCCAGTACTTC,CASGRGGSHDQETQYF
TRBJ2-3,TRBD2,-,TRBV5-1,TGCGCCAGCAGCTTGGGACTGGGCGGGAGAGGGTCAGATACGCAGTATTTT,CASSLGLGGRGSDTQYF
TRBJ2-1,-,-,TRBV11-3,TGTGTCAGCAGCGACCACGGGGTTGCGGATCAGTTATTC,CVSSDHGVADQLF
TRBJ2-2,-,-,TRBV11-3,TGTGCCAGCAGCCCCGGGAGAGGGGTCATCAGGGAGCTGTTTTTT,CASSPGRGVIRELFF
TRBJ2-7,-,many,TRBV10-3,TGTGCCATCACCCCCTCACAGGATTACGAGCAGTACTTC,CAITPSQDYEQYF
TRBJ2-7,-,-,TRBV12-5,TGTGCTAGTGGTTTGGAGAGGGGAGGTTACGAGCAGCACTTC,CASGLERGGYEQHF